Following are 9 T cell receptor beta chains from one sample sequenced in a study of blood T cells in healthy people across ages. The second PCR ran roughly 6 to 11 cycles with a sample-barcoded 5' primer and J-beta primers. MiXCR, run by TCRdb on the 5' RACE reads, gives a single entry per CDR3 protein. The sample holds about 1.5 million distinct CDR3 sequences, roughly 43% seen once. The sequenced material came from blood. These receptor sequences come from a woman between 18 and 29 years old in good health.

The V gene is TRBV2, the J gene TRBJ2-7; perhaps TRBD1 as D (6 bases). CDR1 is SNHLY and CDR2 is FYNNEI in the germline V gene. Trimming stripped 7 bases from V and 1 base from J, with 14 bases between. The CDR3 loop spans 14 amino acids. The CDR3: CASIPRQVSYEQYF. CDR3 DNA sequence: TGTGCCAGCATCCCGCGACAGGTTTCCTACGAGCAGTACTTC. Full variable domain (missing parts from reference TRBV2 and TRBJ2-7): EPEVTQTPSHQVTQMGQEVILRCVPISNHLYFYWYRQILGQKVEFLVSFYNNEISEKSEIFDDQFSVERPDGSNFTLKIRSTKLEDSAMYFCASIPRQVSYEQYFGPGTRLTVT.

The rearrangement links TRBV4-3 to TRBJ1-1; possible D gene TRBD1, 6 bases. The CDR3 covers 16 residues. V was shortened by 0 bases and J by 0 bases, with 11 bases between the two germline ends. Per the germline V gene, CDR1 is LGHNA and CDR2 is YSLEER. CDR3 region: CASSQEMGGLNTEAFF. For the CDR3, the DNA is TGCGCCAGCAGCCAAGAGATGGGGGGGCTGAACACTGAAGCTTTCTTT.

The chain carries TRBV6-6 and TRBJ1-5; D unresolved. The CDR3 has 15 residues. Per germline, CDR1 MNHNY and CDR2 SVGAGI (reference sequence). Trimming removed 3 bases at V and 1 base at J, with 10 bases between. The CDR3 region is CASSYSARSNQPQHF. CDR3 DNA: TGTGCCAGCAGTTATAGCGCCAGGAGCAATCAGCCCCAGCATTTT.

The chain combines TRBV6-2 or TRBV6-3 with TRBJ2-5; maybe TRBD2 (6 bases). Trimming took 6 bases from V and 3 from J, leaving 14 bases between them. CDR3 length: 14 amino acids. Germline V CDR1 and CDR2: MNHEY, SVGEGT. CDR3 sequence: CASSPMGGKETQYF. The CDR3 bases are TGTGCCAGCAGCCCGATGGGGGGAAAAGAGACCCAGTACTTC.

A remark on this clonotype: Given a much more abundant clone one base away, this may be a read error. The V gene is TRBV12-3 or TRBV12-4, the J gene TRBJ1-2; D not resolved. The CDR3 covers 13 residues. V lost 5 bases to trimming and J lost 2 bases, with 9 bases between them. DNA for the CDR3: TGTGCCAGCAGTATTGGGCGGAACTATGGCTACACCTTC. It specifies CASSIGRNYGYTF.

The table lists this clonotype with a few counts. Relative to the germline gene, one junction end is altered; a read error may explain this. The chain carries TRBV6-5 and TRBJ1-2; D unresolved. The CDR3 totals 15 residues. Looked up from germline, CDR1 is MNHEY and CDR2 is SVGAGI. The CDR3 nucleotides are TGTGCCAGAAGTTACGAAGGAGGAGGCGTCTATGGCTACACCTTC. Translation: CARSYEGGGVYGYTF.

The rearrangement uses TRBV29-1 and TRBJ2-7, with D perhaps assigned TRBD1 or TRBD2 (6 bases each). The CDR3 is 13 amino acids. The ends were cut back, 4 bases at V and 4 bases at J, with 14 bases in the middle. The germline gives CDR1 SQVTM, CDR2 ANQGSEA. CDR3 region: CSVGRGLGYEQYF. The CDR3 DNA reads as TGCAGCGTTGGTCGGGGGCTGGGATACGAGCAGTACTTC.

This clonotype turned up a few times. The gene calls are TRBV21-1 and TRBJ2-3; TRBD1, the D gene given by the table, was not confirmed from the DNA. TRBV21-1 constitutes a pseudogene. The CDR3 is made up of 14 amino acids. The CDR3 sequence is CASSPVRGTDTQYF. The CDR3 DNA sequence: TGTGCCAGCAGCCCGGTCAGGGGCACAGATACGCAGTATTTT.

Worth noting for this clonotype: A clone one base away is much larger, so this may be a read error. The rearrangement joins TRBV7-2 to TRBJ1-1; no clear D gene. V shed 3 bases and J shed 4 bases, with 6 bases lying between them. This CDR3 is built from 12 residues. Per germline, CDR1 SGHTA and CDR2 FQGNSA. CDR3 coding DNA: TGTGCCAGCAGCTTCGTAACCACTGAAGCTTTCTTT. It is translated as CASSFVTTEAFF.